This TCR beta chain derives from a study of blood T cell repertoires in COVID-19. Study-level information: Sample material is recorded as cDNA or gDNA derived from T cells, B-cell-depleted T cells, or PBMCs.

Germline lookup yields CDR1 SEHNR and CDR2 FQNEAQ (reference sequence). The CDR3 covers 15 residues. The germline V and J ends were trimmed by 7 bases and 1 base, with 16 bases remaining between them. Some clones are missing from TCRdb's copy, which holds only in-frame ones; the method was immunoSEQ multiplex PCR. Among about 110,000 clones listed, under 90% were seen once. The sequencing sample was made of peripheral blood. The sequence was obtained from a woman between 45 and 60 years old with acute or convalescent COVID-19. V and J are TRBV7-9 and TRBJ1-1, with D unclear. CDR3 sequence reads: CASNTGVGRNTEAFF. In DNA form, the CDR3 reads TGTGCCAGCAACACCGGGGTGGGGAGGAACACTGAAGCTTTCTTT.